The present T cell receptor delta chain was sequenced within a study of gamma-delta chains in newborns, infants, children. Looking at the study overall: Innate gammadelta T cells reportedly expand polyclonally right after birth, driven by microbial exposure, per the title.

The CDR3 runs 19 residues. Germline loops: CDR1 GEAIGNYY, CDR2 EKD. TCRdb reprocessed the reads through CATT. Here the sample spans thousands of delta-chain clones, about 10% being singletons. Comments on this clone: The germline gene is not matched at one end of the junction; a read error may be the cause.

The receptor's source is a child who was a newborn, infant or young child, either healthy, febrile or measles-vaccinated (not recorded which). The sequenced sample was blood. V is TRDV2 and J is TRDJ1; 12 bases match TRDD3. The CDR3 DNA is TGTGCCCGTGACACTAAACTGGGGGATACCGCATTAGAACCCTGTAAACTCATCTTT. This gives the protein CARDTKLGDTALEPCKLIF.